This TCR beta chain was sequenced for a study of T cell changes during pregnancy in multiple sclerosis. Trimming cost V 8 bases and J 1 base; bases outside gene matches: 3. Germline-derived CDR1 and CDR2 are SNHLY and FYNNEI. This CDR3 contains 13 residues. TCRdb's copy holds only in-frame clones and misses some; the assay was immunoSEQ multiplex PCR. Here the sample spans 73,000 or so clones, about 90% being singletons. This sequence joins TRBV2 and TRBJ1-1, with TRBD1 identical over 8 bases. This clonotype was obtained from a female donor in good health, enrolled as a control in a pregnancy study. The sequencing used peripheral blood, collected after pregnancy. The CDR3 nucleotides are TGTGCCAGCCGACAGGGGCAGAACACTGAAGCTTTCTTT. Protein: CASRQGQNTEAFF. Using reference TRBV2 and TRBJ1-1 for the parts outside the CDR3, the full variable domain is EPEVTQTPSHQVTQMGQEVILRCVPISNHLYFYWYRQILGQKVEFLVSFYNNEISEKSEIFDDQFSVERPDGSNFTLKIRSTKLEDSAMYFCASRQGQNTEAFFGQGTRLTVV.